This is a list of T cell receptor beta chains from one sample in a study of T cell responses to AZD1222 COVID-19 vaccine. Sequencing was performed with immunoSEQ multiplex PCR; in TCRdb, only in-frame clones are kept and a portion is missing. The sample records 75,000 to 95,000 clones, about 88% being singletons. Material: peripheral blood, obtained on day 0 of AZD1222 vaccination. The receptors originated from an adult in good health. The CDR3 runs from the conserved cysteine through the conserved F or W. Fields, in order: D gene, clone size, J gene, V gene, CDR3 protein, CDR3 DNA. A D gene is named only where the DNA matches it firmly. The size entry is marked missing in some rows and otherwise reads once, few, many or a size class.

d_call: NA; clone_size: NA; j_call: TRBJ2-1; v_call: TRBV12-3/TRBV12-4; cdr3_aa: CASSLSREEQFF; cdr3_nt: TGTGCCAGCAGCCTTAGCCGGGAGGAGCAGTTCTTC
d_call: TRBD1; clone_size: once; j_call: TRBJ1-4; v_call: TRBV7-9; cdr3_aa: CASSHALGTGVEKLFF; cdr3_nt: TGTGCCAGCAGCCACGCCCTCGGGACAGGGGTTGAAAAGCTGTTTTTT
d_call: NA; clone_size: NA; j_call: TRBJ2-3; v_call: TRBV4-1; cdr3_aa: CASSQGAPADTQYF; cdr3_nt: TGCGCCAGCAGCCAAGGCGCCCCGGCGGATACGCAGTATTTT
d_call: NA; clone_size: NA; j_call: TRBJ2-6; v_call: TRBV10-2; cdr3_aa: CASSESIQGGANVLTF; cdr3_nt: TGCGCCAGCAGTGAGTCGATACAGGGCGGGGCCAACGTCCTGACTTTC
d_call: TRBD1; clone_size: NA; j_call: TRBJ2-5; v_call: TRBV4-1; cdr3_aa: CASSQPDRAQETQYF; cdr3_nt: TGCGCCAGCAGCCAGCCGGACAGGGCGCAAGAGACCCAGTACTTC
d_call: TRBD1; clone_size: NA; j_call: TRBJ1-5; v_call: TRBV19; cdr3_aa: CASRSGQINQPQHF; cdr3_nt: TGTGCCAGTAGATCGGGACAGATCAATCAGCCCCAGCATTTT
d_call: NA; clone_size: NA; j_call: TRBJ1-1; v_call: TRBV10-3; cdr3_aa: CAISGRANTEAFF; cdr3_nt: TGTGCCATCAGCGGGAGGGCGAACACTGAAGCTTTCTTT
d_call: NA; clone_size: NA; j_call: TRBJ2-1; v_call: TRBV2; cdr3_aa: CASSLLDEQFF; cdr3_nt: TGTGCCAGCAGTCTACTGGATGAGCAGTTCTTC
d_call: NA; clone_size: NA; j_call: TRBJ2-3; v_call: TRBV11-3; cdr3_aa: CASSPSGLSTDTQYF; cdr3_nt: TGTGCCAGCAGCCCAAGCGGTCTGAGCACAGATACGCAGTATTTT
d_call: NA; clone_size: NA; j_call: TRBJ2-4; v_call: TRBV18; cdr3_aa: CASSAQSKDIQYF; cdr3_nt: TGTGCCAGCTCAGCCCAATCAAAGGACATTCAGTACTTC
d_call: TRBD2; clone_size: NA; j_call: TRBJ2-7; v_call: TRBV19; cdr3_aa: CASSTLSGTHKEQYF; cdr3_nt: TGTGCCAGTAGTACCCTTAGCGGGACGCATAAGGAGCAGTACTTC
d_call: NA; clone_size: NA; j_call: TRBJ2-7; v_call: TRBV13; cdr3_aa: CASSFGDDRNYEQYF; cdr3_nt: TGTGCCAGCAGCTTCGGGGATGACAGAAACTACGAGCAGTACTTC
d_call: TRBD2; clone_size: NA; j_call: TRBJ2-1; v_call: TRBV27; cdr3_aa: CASSPHSSGRAGEQFF; cdr3_nt: TGTGCCAGCAGTCCACATTCTAGCGGGAGGGCCGGGGAGCAGTTCTTC
d_call: NA; clone_size: NA; j_call: TRBJ1-1; v_call: TRBV6-5; cdr3_aa: CASSDAGTSNTEAFF; cdr3_nt: TGTGCCAGCAGCGATGCCGGGACATCTAACACTGAAGCTTTCTTT
d_call: NA; clone_size: NA; j_call: TRBJ1-4; v_call: TRBV3-1/TRBV3-2; cdr3_aa: CASSQDGAGQQKLFF; cdr3_nt: TGTGCCAGCAGCCAAGATGGGGCAGGCCAACAAAAACTGTTTTTT
d_call: NA; clone_size: NA; j_call: TRBJ2-3; v_call: TRBV12-5; cdr3_aa: CASGFGSSSGDTQYF; cdr3_nt: TGTGCTAGTGGTTTTGGCTCGAGTAGCGGAGATACGCAGTATTTT
d_call: NA; clone_size: NA; j_call: TRBJ1-1; v_call: TRBV2; cdr3_aa: CASSLRRTNTEAFF; cdr3_nt: TGTGCCAGCAGCCTTCGCCGGACGAACACTGAAGCTTTCTTT
d_call: TRBD2; clone_size: NA; j_call: TRBJ2-7; v_call: TRBV20-1; cdr3_aa: CSASPPSGRGLGEQYF; cdr3_nt: TGCAGTGCTAGTCCCCCTAGCGGGAGGGGATTGGGCGAGCAGTACTTC
d_call: TRBD1; clone_size: NA; j_call: TRBJ1-6; v_call: TRBV5-4; cdr3_aa: CASSLQGADPLHF; cdr3_nt: TGTGCCAGCAGCTTACAGGGGGCAGACCCCCTCCACTTT
d_call: NA; clone_size: NA; j_call: TRBJ1-4; v_call: TRBV21-1; cdr3_aa: CASSTPRPDLPLEEKLFF; cdr3_nt: TGTGCCAGCAGCACCCCCAGGCCGGACTTGCCCCTGGAGGAAAAACTGTTTTTT
d_call: TRBD1; clone_size: NA; j_call: TRBJ2-5; v_call: TRBV5-4; cdr3_aa: CVLRQGQETQYF; cdr3_nt: TGTGTACTTAGACAGGGCCAAGAGACCCAGTACTTC
d_call: TRBD1; clone_size: NA; j_call: TRBJ1-1; v_call: TRBV19; cdr3_aa: CASSDDRVGTEAFF; cdr3_nt: TGTGCCAGTAGTGACGACAGGGTGGGCACTGAAGCTTTCTTT
d_call: NA; clone_size: NA; j_call: TRBJ1-5; v_call: TRBV18; cdr3_aa: CASSPGGDQPQHF; cdr3_nt: TGTGCCAGCTCACCGGGGGGGGATCAGCCCCAGCATTTT
d_call: NA; clone_size: NA; j_call: TRBJ2-2; v_call: TRBV7-8; cdr3_aa: CASSPLGLRNTGELFF; cdr3_nt: TGTGCCAGCAGCCCCCTGGGGCTACGTAACACCGGGGAGCTGTTTTTT
d_call: NA; clone_size: NA; j_call: TRBJ1-4; v_call: TRBV5-8; cdr3_aa: CASRLRGGIEKLFF; cdr3_nt: TGTGCCAGCAGGTTAAGAGGAGGGATCGAAAAACTGTTTTTT
d_call: NA; clone_size: NA; j_call: TRBJ1-1; v_call: TRBV7-9; cdr3_aa: CASSLQGWGRTEAFF; cdr3_nt: TGTGCCAGCAGCCTCCAGGGTTGGGGTCGGACTGAAGCTTTCTTT
d_call: TRBD1; clone_size: NA; j_call: TRBJ1-1; v_call: TRBV11-2; cdr3_aa: CASSLVNRGMEAFF; cdr3_nt: TGTGCCAGCAGCTTAGTTAACAGGGGGATGGAAGCTTTCTTT